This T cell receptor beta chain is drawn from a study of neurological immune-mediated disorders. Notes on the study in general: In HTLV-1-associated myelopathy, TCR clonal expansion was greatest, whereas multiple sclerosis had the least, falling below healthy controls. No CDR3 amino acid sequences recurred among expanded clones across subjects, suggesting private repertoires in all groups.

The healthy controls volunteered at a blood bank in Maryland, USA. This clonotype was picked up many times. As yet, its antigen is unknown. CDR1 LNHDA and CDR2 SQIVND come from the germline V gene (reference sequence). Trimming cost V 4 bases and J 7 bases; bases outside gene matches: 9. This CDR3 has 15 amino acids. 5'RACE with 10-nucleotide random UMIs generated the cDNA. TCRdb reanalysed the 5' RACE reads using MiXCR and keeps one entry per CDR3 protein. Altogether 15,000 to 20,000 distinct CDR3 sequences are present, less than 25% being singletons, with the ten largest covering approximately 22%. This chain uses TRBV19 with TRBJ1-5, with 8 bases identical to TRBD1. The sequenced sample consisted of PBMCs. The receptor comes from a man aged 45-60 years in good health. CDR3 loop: CASSNIGQGGQPQHF. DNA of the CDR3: TGTGCCAGTAGTAACATTGGACAGGGCGGGCAGCCCCAGCATTTT.